This T cell receptor beta chain is from a study of T cells after yellow fever vaccination. Study-wide results and limits: The presence of abundant clonotypes contaminating from the bulk population was possible in FACS-sorted repertoires. Booster sampling recovered most clones from primary vaccination (under 98% CD4, just over 85% CD8).

This clonotype turned up a few times. What it binds is not known. J was trimmed by 3 bases and V by 5 bases; bases with no gene match: 8. CDR3 length: 16 residues. 5'RACE template switching produced TCR cDNA carrying a universal primer site and UMIs. TCRdb redid the calling of the 5' RACE reads with MiXCR, one entry per CDR3 protein. The table has 300,000 to 350,000 distinct CDR3 sequences, roughly 8.6% seen once; the top ten hold 15% to 20%. The TCR originated in a man between 18 and 35 years old who received the YFV17D yellow fever vaccine. The sample was PBMCs, taken around 45 days after the first yellow fever vaccination. The chain employs TRBV23-1 and TRBJ2-1, with TRBD1 matching 9 bases. TRBV23-1 is annotated as an ORF whose role is uncertain. CDR3 region: CASSVTGGPFYNEQFF. CDR3 nucleotide sequence: TGCGCCAGCAGTGTGACAGGGGGTCCCTTCTACAATGAGCAGTTCTTC.